This T cell receptor beta chain appears in the sequencing data of a study of cytomegalovirus exposure and HLA in healthy donors. Study-wide results and caveats: Accurate predictions that matched the HLA-A and HLA-B alleles of most subjects were reportedly made from TCR beta sequences. CMV serostatus alone was available as immune exposure information. Researchers left out some V segments, among them TRBV6-2 and TRBV6-3, as indistinguishable.

PCR primers comprised 60 Vbeta and 13 Jbeta primers. Libraries were prepared by immunoSEQ multiplex PCR; TCRdb keeps only in-frame clonotypes and omits some of them. This sample's table reports tens of thousands of clones. The CDR3 sequence is 13 residues long. V was trimmed by 0 bases and J by 7 bases, leaving 7 bases between them. The V gene's germline CDR1 is MNHEY and CDR2 SVGAGI. About this clone: Its antigen remains unidentified.

The chain couples TRBV6-5 to TRBJ2-1; D ambiguous. Input material: PBMCs. The TCR comes from a woman aged 40-49 years in good health and CMV-seropositive. The chain's CDR3 is CASSYSISNEQFF. The CDR3 nucleotides read TGTGCCAGCAGTTACTCGATCAGTAATGAGCAGTTCTTC.